The 23 T cell receptor beta chains given below trace back to one sample, sequenced in a study of blood T cell repertoires in COVID-19 (dated by TCRdb to the early 2020s). Libraries were prepared through the immunoSEQ multiplex PCR assay. The clones in this table, taken by TCRdb from immuneACCESS, are in-frame only. Not every clone is retained; where verified, under half of the shortfall comes from an unresolved V gene, and the cause of the rest is unknown. The sample table contains 150,000 or so clones; only one count was recorded for around 83% of them. The ten largest clonotypes hold about 16% of the sample. Sequencing was done on a sample of PBMCs or T cells enriched from blood (not recorded which). All receptors come from a man aged 50 to 60 who had recovered from COVID-19.

This clone was seen more than once but under ten times. Written as DNA, the CDR3 is TGTGCCAGCAGCTTAAATTCGGCAGGGCGTAATGAAAAACTGTTTTTT. The encoded protein is CASSLNSAGRNEKLFF. This chain uses TRBV7-6 with TRBJ1-4, with D possibly TRBD1 on 5 matching bases. Germline CDR1 is SGHVS and CDR2 is FNYEAQ. Between the trimmed V and J ends, which lost 2 bases and 4 bases, there was a span of 14 bases. This CDR3 has 16 residues.

J is TRBJ2-7 and V is TRBV15; 8 nucleotides agree with TRBD1. Germline CDR1 reads LNHNV; CDR2 reads YYDKDF (reference sequence). V trimming: 0 bases; J trimming: 3 bases; junction bases outside the gene matches: 7. The CDR3 is 16 residues long. CDR3 coding DNA: TGTGCCACCAGCAGAGACTACCCAGGACAGGGCTACGAGCAGTACTTC. The encoded protein is CATSRDYPGQGYEQYF. Based on the CDR3 plus reference TRBV15 and TRBJ2-7, the full variable domain is DAMVIQNPRYQVTQFGKPVTLSCSQTLNHNVMYWYQQKSSQAPKLLFHYYDKDFNNEADTPDNFQSRRPNTSFCFLDIRSPGLGDTAMYLCATSRDYPGQGYEQYFGPGTRLTVT.

The CDR3 DNA reads as TGTGCCAGCAGCCAAGAAGTGGACAGGGGTTTCAAAAACATTCAGTACTTC. This codes for CASSQEVDRGFKNIQYF. The rearrangement links TRBV3-1 (or the pseudogene TRBV3-2) to TRBJ2-4, with 9 bases that match TRBD1. Per the germline V gene, CDR1 is LGHDT and CDR2 is YNNKEL (reference sequence). The CDR3 extends over 17 amino acids. The V segment lost 0 bases and the J segment 3 bases; nucleotides outside the gene matches: 6.

This chain joins TRBV2 and TRBJ2-7; 10 bases fit TRBD1. Germline V gene data show CDR1 as SNHLY and CDR2 as FYNNEI. The trim removed 7 bases at V and 5 bases at J, leaving 8 bases unmatched. This CDR3 is built from 14 residues. The CDR3, as DNA: TGTGCCAGCACCTGGGACAGGGGAAACGACGAGCAGTACTTC. Residues: CASTWDRGNDEQYF.

The table lists this clone with a count of one. The rearrangement uses TRBV24-1 and TRBJ2-1; TRBD1 aligns across 8 bases. There are 14 residues in the CDR3. Per germline, CDR1 KGHDR and CDR2 SFDVKD. The junction had 5 bases not matched to a gene; V was cut back by 7 bases and J by 4 bases. The CDR3 here is CATRGQGQYNEQFF. The CDR3 coding sequence is TGTGCCACCAGAGGACAGGGTCAGTACAATGAGCAGTTCTTC.

In its sample, this clone was seen once. J is TRBJ2-3 and V is TRBV5-1; 12 bases line up with TRBD2. CDR3 length equals 17 residues. After removal of 4 bases from V and 1 base from J, the junction contained 7 bases not matched to a gene. Germline assignment: CDR1 SGHRS and CDR2 YFSETQ. The DNA for the CDR3 is TGCGCCAGCAGCCCGTTTTCTAGCGGGGGGGGCACAGATACGCAGTATTTT. Translation gives CASSPFSSGGGTDTQYF. The variable domain in full, completed from reference TRBV5-1 and TRBJ2-3, reads KAGVTQTPRYLIKTRGQQVTLSCSPISGHRSVSWYQQTPGQGLQFLFEYFSETQRNKGNFPGRFSGRQFSNSRSEMNVSTLELGDSALYLCASSPFSSGGGTDTQYFGPGTRLTVL.

This chain connects TRBV3-1 (or the pseudogene TRBV3-2) to TRBJ2-5, with 8 positions matching TRBD2. The J segment lost 0 bases and the V segment lost 1 base, leaving 7 bases of the junction unmatched. This CDR3 is built from 17 residues. CDR1 is LGHDT, CDR2 YNNKEL, per germline (reference sequence). CDR3 protein: CASSQVGRGDYQETQYF. DNA for the CDR3: TGTGCCAGCAGCCAAGTTGGGCGGGGGGACTACCAAGAGACCCAGTACTTC.

V is TRBV5-1 and J is TRBJ2-5; possible D gene TRBD1, 5 bases. The CDR3 contains 16 residues. Trimming shortened V by 3 bases and J by 5 bases, and 20 bases separated the two germline ends. Germline CDR1 and CDR2: SGHRS and YFSETQ. CDR3 DNA sequence: TGCGCCAGCAGCTCGGGCCGGGCTCTCAGGGTCGAGACCCAGTACTTC. As protein: CASSSGRALRVETQYF.

This rearrangement joins TRBV28 to TRBJ2-7, with 9 bases fitting TRBD1. CDR3 length: 14 residues. V trimming: 6 bases; J trimming: 4 bases; junction bases outside the gene matches: 7. From germline, CDR1 is MDHEN and CDR2 SYDVKM. CDR3 in DNA: TGTGCCAGCAGAAGGGACAGGGATCTATACGAGCAGTACTTC. Its protein is CASRRDRDLYEQYF.

The rearrangement joins TRBV5-1 to TRBJ2-1; 14 bases line up with TRBD2. The CDR3 consists of 15 residues. J lost 6 bases, V lost 4 bases, and 3 bases had no gene match. CDR1 and CDR2 from the germline V gene are SGHRS and YFSETQ. The CDR3 spells CASSPGTSGGNEQFF. Here the CDR3 DNA reads TGCGCCAGCAGCCCAGGGACTAGCGGGGGCAATGAGCAGTTCTTC.

The genes are TRBV27 and TRBJ2-1; the match to TRBD2 covers 16 bases. The V gene end was trimmed by 2 bases and the J gene end by 12 bases; junction bases not matched to a gene: 10. The CDR3 extends over 17 amino acids. Germline V gives CDR1 MNHEY, CDR2 SMNVEV (reference sequence). The CDR3 sequence is CASSLASGTSGGALQFF. CDR3 nucleotide sequence: TGTGCCAGCAGTTTAGCCTCCGGGACTAGCGGGGGGGCCCTGCAGTTCTTC.

The V gene is TRBV24-1, the J gene TRBJ1-5, with 7 bases identical to TRBD1. CDR1 KGHDR and CDR2 SFDVKD come from the germline V gene. The ends lost 4 bases at V and 3 bases at J; junction bases unmatched: 5. The CDR3 has 15 residues. Here the CDR3 reads CATSEATGTNQPQHF. The CDR3 bases are TGTGCCACCAGTGAAGCGACAGGGACCAATCAGCCCCAGCATTTT.

CDR3 nucleotide sequence: TGTGCCAGCAGTGAAGGGCAGGGGTACTTGAACACTGAAGCTTTCTTT. Its translation: CASSEGQGYLNTEAFF. The chain uses TRBV6-1 and TRBJ1-1, with a possible D match to TRBD1 (6 bases). Deletions cut 1 base from V and 0 bases from J, with 12 bases between. Germline values: CDR1 MNHNS, CDR2 SASEGT. The CDR3 extends over 16 amino acids.

CDR3 coding DNA: TGTGCCAGCAGTTCGTCCGAGGCGGGGGGCTACACCTTC. Its translation: CASSSSEAGGYTF. This chain uses TRBV12-3 or TRBV12-4 with TRBJ1-2; D gene uncertain. The germline V and J ends were trimmed by 4 bases and 8 bases, with 14 bases remaining between them. The CDR3 consists of 13 residues.

The rearrangement links TRBV19 to TRBJ1-2, with 10 bases lining up with TRBD1. Germline-derived CDR1 and CDR2 are LNHDA and SQIVND (reference sequence). The CDR3 is 14 residues long. V gave up 6 bases and J gave up 7 bases; unmatched junction bases: 8. This chain's CDR3 is CASRRDRDRGGYTF. CDR3 DNA: TGTGCCAGTAGGCGGGACCGGGACAGGGGTGGCTACACCTTC.

The rearrangement joins TRBV3-1 (or the pseudogene TRBV3-2) to TRBJ2-3; 12 bases are shared with TRBD2. Per the germline V gene, CDR1 is LGHDT and CDR2 is YNNKEL (reference sequence). The CDR3 loop spans 18 amino acids. Unmatched junction bases numbered 10, after V lost 0 bases and J lost 6 bases. The CDR3 DNA is TGTGCCAGCAGCCAAGAAACCCTAGCGGGGGGGCTGGGTGATACGCAGTATTTT. It codes for CASSQETLAGGLGDTQYF.

About this clone: Other nucleotide sequences in the sample specify the same CDR3. This chain links TRBV30 with TRBJ1-2, with D possibly being TRBD1 (6 bases). CDR3 length: 11 residues. Germline lookup yields CDR1 GTSNPN and CDR2 SVGIG (reference sequence). V lost 3 bases and J 7 bases, leaving 9 bases between the germline ends. For the CDR3, the DNA is TGTGCCTGGAGAAGGGGGATTGGCTACACCTTC. It specifies CAWRRGIGYTF. The full variable domain, with the rest looked up from reference TRBV30 and TRBJ1-2, is SQTIHQWPATLVQPVGSPLSLECTVEGTSNPNLYWYRQAAGRGLQLLFYSVGIGQISSEVPQNLSASRPQDRQFILSSKKLLLSDSGFYLCAWRRGIGYTFGSGTRLTVV.

The V and J genes are TRBV30 and TRBJ1-2, with 7 bases that match TRBD1. The CDR3 is 13 residues long. CDR1 and CDR2 (germline): GTSNPN, SVGIG (reference sequence). V trimming: 4 bases; J trimming: 0 bases; junction bases outside the gene matches: 2. The CDR3 DNA follows: TGTGCCTGGAACAGGGGTTCTAACTATGGCTACACCTTC. Translation gives CAWNRGSNYGYTF. The whole variable domain, filled in from reference TRBV30 and TRBJ1-2, reads SQTIHQWPATLVQPVGSPLSLECTVEGTSNPNLYWYRQAAGRGLQLLFYSVGIGQISSEVPQNLSASRPQDRQFILSSKKLLLSDSGFYLCAWNRGSNYGYTFGSGTRLTVV.

The chain carries TRBV28 and TRBJ1-3, with a tentative D call TRBD1 (5 bases). V was pared by 5 bases and J by 0 bases, with 11 bases between. The CDR3 is made up of 15 amino acids. Looked up from germline, CDR1 is MDHEN and CDR2 is SYDVKM. CDR3 loop: CASSLDIDSGNTIYF. CDR3 sequence (DNA): TGTGCCAGCAGTCTGGACATAGACTCTGGAAACACCATATATTTT. Full variable domain (rest looked up from reference TRBV28 and TRBJ1-3): DVKVTQSSRYLVKRTGEKVFLECVQDMDHENMFWYRQDPGLGLRLIYFSYDVKMKEKGDIPEGYSVSREKKERFSLILESASTNQTSMYLCASSLDIDSGNTIYFGEGSWLTVV.

This clone came up many times. The V gene is TRBV4-1, the J gene TRBJ1-2; TRBD1 might be the D (5 bases). Trimming took 3 bases from V and 8 from J, leaving 22 bases between them. CDR1 and CDR2 (germline): MGHRA, YSYEKL. This CDR3 comprises 16 residues. The CDR3: CASSHSGGQGGGGYTF. The CDR3, as DNA: TGCGCCAGCAGCCACTCTGGAGGGCAGGGCGGCGGCGGCTACACCTTC.

J is TRBJ1-1 and V is TRBV7-9; D gene ambiguous. V lost 5 bases, J lost 3 bases, and 13 bases lay in between. The CDR3 extends over 14 amino acids. The germline CDR1 and CDR2 sequences are SEHNR and FQNEAQ (reference sequence). As DNA, the CDR3 is TGTGCCAGCAGCCCAACTATAGAAGACACTGAAGCTTTCTTT. Residues: CASSPTIEDTEAFF. Supplemented by reference TRBV7-9 and TRBJ1-1, the full variable domain reads DTGVSQNPRHKITKRGQNVTFRCDPISEHNRLYWYRQTLGQGPEFLTYFQNEAQLEKSRLLSDRFSAERPKGSFSTLEIQRTEQGDSAMYLCASSPTIEDTEAFFGQGTRLTVV.

The V call is TRBV7-9, the J call TRBJ2-2, with 12 bases that match TRBD1. This CDR3 spans 17 amino acids. V shed 6 bases and J 3 bases; nucleotides not matched to a gene: 8. CDR1 and CDR2 (germline): SEHNR, FQNEAQ (reference sequence). CDR3: CASRPGQGAVHTGELFF. The DNA of the CDR3 is TGTGCCAGCAGACCGGGACAGGGGGCTGTGCACACCGGGGAGCTGTTTTTT.

This clone showed up just once. This chain connects TRBV18 to TRBJ1-2, with 9 bases fitting TRBD1. V gave up 3 bases and J gave up 8 bases; unmatched junction bases: 13. This CDR3 has 16 residues. CDR1 and CDR2 (germline): KGHSH, LQKENI. The CDR3 loop is CASSPSGTGSGVGYTF. In DNA, the CDR3 is TGTGCCAGCTCACCCTCCGGGACAGGGTCCGGCGTCGGCTACACCTTC.